What follows are 11 T cell receptor beta chains derived from one specimen sequenced in a study of CD8 T cells in ankylosing spondylitis. General study results and limits: In ankylosing spondylitis blood, a motif of about eight highly homologous TCR beta variants appeared characteristic.

No antigen has been identified for these receptors. MiXCR, run by TCRdb on the 5' RACE reads, gives a single entry per CDR3 protein. This sample has roughly 470,000 distinct CDR3 sequences, with around 26% found just once. The sequenced sample was blood, either unsorted or a sorted T cell fraction (not recorded which). The receptor source for this set is a male donor with ankylosing spondylitis.

This clonotype was observed a few times. This chain connects TRBV7-2 to TRBJ1-3; D is undetermined. The V end was cut by 2 bases, the J end by 0 bases, with 8 bases between. Germline V lookup: CDR1 SGHTA, CDR2 FQGNSA. The CDR3 runs 15 residues. In DNA, the CDR3 is TGTGCCAGCAGCTTACAGTGGGTCTCTGGAAACACCATATATTTT. It codes for CASSLQWVSGNTIYF.

The V and J genes are TRBV10-2 and TRBJ2-1, with TRBD2 identical over 13 bases. The V gene's germline CDR1 is WSHSY and CDR2 SAAADI. The CDR3 is made up of 17 amino acids. The V gene end was trimmed by 7 bases and the J gene end by 9 bases; junction bases not matched to a gene: 15. The CDR3 nucleotides are TGCGCCAGCAAGGGGACTAGCGGGGTCCTAGGGTTGGGTGAGCAGTTCTTC. Translating gives CASKGTSGVLGLGEQFF.

The chain employs TRBV6-1 and TRBJ2-1; no definite D call. The germline CDR1 and CDR2 sequences are MNHNS and SASEGT. This CDR3 has 13 amino acids. Trimming took 8 bases from V and 0 from J, leaving 8 bases between them. The CDR3, as DNA: TGTGCCAGCGCTTGGGGCTCCTACAATGAGCAGTTCTTC. Its translation is CASAWGSYNEQFF.

This sequence joins TRBV12-3 or TRBV12-4 and TRBJ2-2; no reliable D call. Deletions cut 2 bases from V and 1 base from J, with 5 bases between. CDR3 length equals 14 residues. CDR3 amino acids: CASSLKVNTGELFF. CDR3 sequence (DNA): TGTGCCAGCAGTTTAAAAGTGAACACCGGGGAGCTGTTTTTT.

The chain couples TRBV12-3 or TRBV12-4 to TRBJ1-2; tentative D call: TRBD1 (5 bases). This CDR3 is 13 amino acids long. The V and J ends lost 1 base and 7 bases respectively, with 10 bases between them. As DNA, the CDR3 is TGTGCCAGCAGTTTAGGCAGGGATATTGGCTACACCTTC. Translated: CASSLGRDIGYTF.

This clonotype was detected only a few times. V is TRBV18 and J is TRBJ2-3, with no clear D. The V end was cut by 0 bases, the J end by 5 bases, with 6 bases between. The CDR3 is made up of 13 amino acids. CDR1 is KGHSH and CDR2 is LQKENI in the germline V gene. In DNA form, the CDR3 reads TGTGCCAGCTCACCACCGAGTCGAGATACGCAGTATTTT. Its protein product is CASSPPSRDTQYF.

The genes are TRBV5-6 and TRBJ2-3; TRBD2 aligns across 14 bases. V lost 4 bases, J lost 5 bases, and 3 bases stayed unmatched. The germline V gene has CDR1 SGHDT and CDR2 YYEEEE. The CDR3 runs 15 residues. Here the CDR3 reads CASSGTSGSKDTQYF. The CDR3 coding sequence is TGTGCCAGCAGCGGGACTAGCGGGAGTAAAGATACGCAGTATTTT.

This chain connects TRBV18 to TRBJ2-7; D call uncertain. The CDR3 is 12 residues long. Germline V gives CDR1 KGHSH, CDR2 LQKENI. The V end was cut by 4 bases, the J end by 3 bases, with 7 bases between. The CDR3 DNA sequence: TGTGCCAGCTCACTCACCCTCTACGAGCAGTACTTC. Its protein product is CASSLTLYEQYF.

The rearrangement links TRBV2 to TRBJ2-1; D gene unclear. The CDR3 loop spans 15 amino acids. From germline, CDR1 is SNHLY and CDR2 FYNNEI. The V end lost 5 bases, the J end lost 0 bases, and 11 bases lay between the germline ends. The DNA of the CDR3 is TGTGCCAGCAGTAGTATCTCAAGCTCCTACAATGAGCAGTTCTTC. Its protein product is CASSSISSSYNEQFF.

The chain employs TRBV6-1 and TRBJ2-7, with 8 positions matching TRBD2. V was pared by 10 bases and J by 5 bases, with 10 bases of the junction left unmatched. There are 13 residues in the CDR3. CDR1 and CDR2 from the germline V gene are MNHNS and SASEGT. DNA of the CDR3: TGTGCCACCCGACAGCGGGAGTTTAACGAGCAGTACTTC. Encoded protein: CATRQREFNEQYF.

This clonotype was observed many times. The V call is TRBV7-9, the J call TRBJ2-5; the match to TRBD2 covers 10 bases. V was clipped by 1 base and J by 2 bases; unmatched bases: 4. The CDR3 spans 16 residues. From germline, CDR1 is SEHNR and CDR2 FQNEAQ (reference sequence). The CDR3 is CASSLGTSGGQETQYF. CDR3 in DNA: TGTGCCAGCAGCTTAGGGACTAGCGGAGGACAAGAGACCCAGTACTTC.